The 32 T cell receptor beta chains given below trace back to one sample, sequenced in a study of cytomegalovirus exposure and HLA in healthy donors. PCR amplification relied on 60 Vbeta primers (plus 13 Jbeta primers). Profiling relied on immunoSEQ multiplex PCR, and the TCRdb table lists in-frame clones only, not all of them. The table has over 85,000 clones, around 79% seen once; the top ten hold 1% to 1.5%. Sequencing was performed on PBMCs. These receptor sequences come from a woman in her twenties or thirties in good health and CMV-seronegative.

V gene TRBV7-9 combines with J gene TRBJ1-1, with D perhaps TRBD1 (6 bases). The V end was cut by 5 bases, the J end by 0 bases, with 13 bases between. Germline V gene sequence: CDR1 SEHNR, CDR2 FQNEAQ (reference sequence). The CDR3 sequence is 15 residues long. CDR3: CASSSGGRMNTEAFF. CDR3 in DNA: TGTGCCAGCAGCAGCGGGGGGCGGATGAACACTGAAGCTTTCTTT. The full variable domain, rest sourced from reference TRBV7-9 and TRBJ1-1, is DTGVSQNPRHKITKRGQNVTFRCDPISEHNRLYWYRQTLGQGPEFLTYFQNEAQLEKSRLLSDRFSAERPKGSFSTLEIQRTEQGDSAMYLCASSSGGRMNTEAFFGQGTRLTVV.

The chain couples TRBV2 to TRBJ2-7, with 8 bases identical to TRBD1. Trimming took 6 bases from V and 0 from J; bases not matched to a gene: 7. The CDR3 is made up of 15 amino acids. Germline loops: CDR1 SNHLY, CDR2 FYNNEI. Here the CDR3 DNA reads TGTGCCAGCAGCGAGGGACAGGTTAGCTCCTACGAGCAGTACTTC. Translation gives CASSEGQVSSYEQYF. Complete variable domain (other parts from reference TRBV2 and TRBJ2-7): EPEVTQTPSHQVTQMGQEVILRCVPISNHLYFYWYRQILGQKVEFLVSFYNNEISEKSEIFDDQFSVERPDGSNFTLKIRSTKLEDSAMYFCASSEGQVSSYEQYFGPGTRLTVT.

The DNA of the CDR3 is TGCGCCAGCAGCCCAGCGGGACAGGGTTCGGGTGAGACCCAGTACTTC. It codes for CASSPAGQGSGETQYF. V usage is TRBV4-1 and J usage is TRBJ2-5; 9 nucleotides match TRBD1. This CDR3 region has 16 residues. With 4 bases clipped from V and 5 bases from J, the junction kept 11 bases outside the gene matches. Germline loops: CDR1 MGHRA, CDR2 YSYEKL.

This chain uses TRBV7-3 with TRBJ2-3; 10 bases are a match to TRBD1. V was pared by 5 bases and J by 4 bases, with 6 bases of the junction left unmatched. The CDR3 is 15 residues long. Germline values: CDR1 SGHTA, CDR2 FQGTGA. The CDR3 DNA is TGTGCCAGCAGCCGCGGGACAGGGGTTTCAGATACGCAGTATTTT. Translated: CASSRGTGVSDTQYF.

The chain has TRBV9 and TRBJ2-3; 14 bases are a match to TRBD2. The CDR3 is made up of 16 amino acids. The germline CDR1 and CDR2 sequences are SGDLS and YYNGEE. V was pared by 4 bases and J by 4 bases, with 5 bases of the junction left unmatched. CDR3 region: CASSPRLAGGPDTQYF. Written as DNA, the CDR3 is TGTGCCAGCAGCCCTAGACTAGCGGGGGGGCCAGATACGCAGTATTTT.

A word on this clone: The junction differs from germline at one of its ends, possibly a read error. The CDR3 sequence: CAWSGVGGVKNVQYF. CDR3 nucleotide sequence: TGTGCCTGGAGTGGAGTCGGGGGTGTCAAAAACGTTCAGTACTTC. The V gene is TRBV30, the J gene TRBJ2-4; the D gene is possibly TRBD2 (6 bases). The CDR3 spans 15 residues. CDR1 and CDR2 (germline): GTSNPN, SVGIG (reference sequence).

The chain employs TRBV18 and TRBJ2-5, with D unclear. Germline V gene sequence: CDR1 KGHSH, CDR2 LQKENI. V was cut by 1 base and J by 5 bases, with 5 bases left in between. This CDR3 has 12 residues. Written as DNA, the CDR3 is TGTGCCAGCTCACCACGTCAGGAGACCCAGTACTTC. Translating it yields CASSPRQETQYF.

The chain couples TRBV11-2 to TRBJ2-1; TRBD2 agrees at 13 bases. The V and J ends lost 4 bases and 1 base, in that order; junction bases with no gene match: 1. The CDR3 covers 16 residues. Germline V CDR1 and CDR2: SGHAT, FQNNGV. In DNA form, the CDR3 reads TGTGCCAGCAGCTGGACTAGCGGGGGTTCCTACAATGAGCAGTTCTTC. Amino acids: CASSWTSGGSYNEQFF.

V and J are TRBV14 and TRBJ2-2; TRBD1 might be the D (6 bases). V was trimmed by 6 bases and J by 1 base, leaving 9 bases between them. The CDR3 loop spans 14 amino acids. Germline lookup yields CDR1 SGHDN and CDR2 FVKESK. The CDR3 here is CASRLTGNTGELFF. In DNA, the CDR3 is TGTGCCAGCAGACTGACAGGGAACACCGGGGAGCTGTTTTTT. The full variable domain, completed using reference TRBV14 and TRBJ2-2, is EAGVTQFPSHSVIEKGQTVTLRCDPISGHDNLYWYRRVMGKEIKFLLHFVKESKQDESGMPNNRFLAERTGGTYSTLKVQPAELEDSGVYFCASRLTGNTGELFFGEGSRLTVL.

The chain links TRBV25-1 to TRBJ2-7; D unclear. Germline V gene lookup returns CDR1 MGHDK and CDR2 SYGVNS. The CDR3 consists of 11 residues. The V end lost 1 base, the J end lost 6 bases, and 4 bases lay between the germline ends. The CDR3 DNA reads TGTGCCAGCAGTGAATTCGTCGAGCAGTACTTC. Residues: CASSEFVEQYF.

DNA of the CDR3: TGTGCCAGCAGTGGGCTAGCGGGAGGCCATGCCTCAGATACGCAGTATTTT. This codes for CASSGLAGGHASDTQYF. The chain employs TRBV25-1 and TRBJ2-3; 11 nucleotides line up with TRBD2. The CDR3 is made up of 17 amino acids. J lost 4 bases, V lost 4 bases, and 10 bases had no gene match. Germline assignment: CDR1 MGHDK and CDR2 SYGVNS.

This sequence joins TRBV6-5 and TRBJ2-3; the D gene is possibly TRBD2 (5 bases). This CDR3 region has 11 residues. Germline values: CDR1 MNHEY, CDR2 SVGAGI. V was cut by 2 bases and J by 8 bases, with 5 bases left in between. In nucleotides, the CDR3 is TGTGCCAGCAGTTACGGAGGTACGCAGTATTTT. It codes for CASSYGGTQYF.

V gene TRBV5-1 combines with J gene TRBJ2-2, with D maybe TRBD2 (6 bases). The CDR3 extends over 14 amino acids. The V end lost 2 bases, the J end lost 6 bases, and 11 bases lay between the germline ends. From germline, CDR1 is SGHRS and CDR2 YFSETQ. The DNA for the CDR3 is TGCGCCAGCAGCTTAACACTAGCCTCCGGGGAGCTGTTTTTT. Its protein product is CASSLTLASGELFF.

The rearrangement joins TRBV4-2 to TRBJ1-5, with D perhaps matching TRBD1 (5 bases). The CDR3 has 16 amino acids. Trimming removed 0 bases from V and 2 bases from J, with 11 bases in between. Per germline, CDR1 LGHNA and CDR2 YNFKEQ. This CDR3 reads CASSQDPRVGNQPQHF. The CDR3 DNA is TGTGCCAGCAGCCAAGATCCCAGGGTCGGCAATCAGCCCCAGCATTTT.

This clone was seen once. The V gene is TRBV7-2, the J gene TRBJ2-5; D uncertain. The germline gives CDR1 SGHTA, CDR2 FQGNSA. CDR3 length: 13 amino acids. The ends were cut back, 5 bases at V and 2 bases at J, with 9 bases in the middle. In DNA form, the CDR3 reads TGTGCCAGCAGCCTCCGACATCAAGAGACCCAGTACTTC. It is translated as CASSLRHQETQYF.

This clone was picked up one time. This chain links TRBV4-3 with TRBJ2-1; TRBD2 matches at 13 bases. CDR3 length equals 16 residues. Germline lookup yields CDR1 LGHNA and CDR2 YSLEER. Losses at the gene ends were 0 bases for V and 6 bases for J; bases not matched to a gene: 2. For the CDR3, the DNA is TGCGCCAGCAGCCAAGAACTAGCGGGGGGGTTCAATGAGCAGTTCTTC. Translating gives CASSQELAGGFNEQFF.

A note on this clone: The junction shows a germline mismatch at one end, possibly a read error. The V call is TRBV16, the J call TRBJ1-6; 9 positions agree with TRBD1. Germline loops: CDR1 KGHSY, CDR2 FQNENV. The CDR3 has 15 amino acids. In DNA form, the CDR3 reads TGTACCAGCAGCAGTTCCGGGACAGGGAATTCACCCCTCCACTTT. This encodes CTSSSSGTGNSPLHF.

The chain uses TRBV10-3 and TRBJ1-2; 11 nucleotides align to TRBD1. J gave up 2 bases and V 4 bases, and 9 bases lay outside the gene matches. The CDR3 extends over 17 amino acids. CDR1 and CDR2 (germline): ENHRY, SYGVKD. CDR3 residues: CAISGTGGAGLNYGYTF. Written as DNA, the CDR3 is TGTGCCATCAGTGGGACAGGGGGCGCGGGACTAAACTATGGCTACACCTTC.

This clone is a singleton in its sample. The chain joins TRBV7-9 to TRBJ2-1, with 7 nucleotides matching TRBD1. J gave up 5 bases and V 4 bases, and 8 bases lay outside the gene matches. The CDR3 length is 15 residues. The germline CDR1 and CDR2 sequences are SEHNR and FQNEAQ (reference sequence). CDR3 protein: CASSSRRTGDNEQFF. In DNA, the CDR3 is TGTGCCAGCAGCTCACGCCGGACAGGAGACAATGAGCAGTTCTTC.

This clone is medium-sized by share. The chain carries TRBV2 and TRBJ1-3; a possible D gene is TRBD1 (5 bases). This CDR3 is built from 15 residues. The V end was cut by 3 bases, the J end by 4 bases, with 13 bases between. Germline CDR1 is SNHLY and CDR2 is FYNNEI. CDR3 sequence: CASSERGGPGNTIYF. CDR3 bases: TGTGCCAGCAGTGAGAGGGGAGGGCCGGGAAACACCATATATTTT.

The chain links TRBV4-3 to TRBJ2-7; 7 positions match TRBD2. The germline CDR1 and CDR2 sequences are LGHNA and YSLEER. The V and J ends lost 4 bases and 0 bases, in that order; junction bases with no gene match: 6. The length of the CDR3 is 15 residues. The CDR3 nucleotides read TGCGCCAGCAGCCCAGGAGCGGGGACCTCCTACGAGCAGTACTTC. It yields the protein CASSPGAGTSYEQYF.

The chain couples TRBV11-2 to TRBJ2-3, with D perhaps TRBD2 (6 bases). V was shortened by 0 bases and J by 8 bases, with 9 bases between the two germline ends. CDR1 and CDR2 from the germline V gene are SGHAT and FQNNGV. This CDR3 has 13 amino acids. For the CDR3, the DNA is TGTGCCAGCAGCTTAGAGGGGCGGGGTACGCAGTATTTT. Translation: CASSLEGRGTQYF.

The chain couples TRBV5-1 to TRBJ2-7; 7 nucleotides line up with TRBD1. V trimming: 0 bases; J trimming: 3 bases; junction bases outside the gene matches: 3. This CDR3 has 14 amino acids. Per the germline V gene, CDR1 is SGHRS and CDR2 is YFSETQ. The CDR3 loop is CASSLGTGIYEQYF. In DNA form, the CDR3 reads TGCGCCAGCAGCTTGGGGACAGGAATCTACGAGCAGTACTTC.

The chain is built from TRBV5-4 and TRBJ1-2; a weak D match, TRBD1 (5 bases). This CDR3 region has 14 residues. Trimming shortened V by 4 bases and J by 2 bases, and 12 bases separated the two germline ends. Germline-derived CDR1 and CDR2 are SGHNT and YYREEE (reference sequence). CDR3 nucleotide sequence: TGTGCCAGCAGCCAGGGTGCGGAGAACTATGGCTACACCTTC. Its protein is CASSQGAENYGYTF.

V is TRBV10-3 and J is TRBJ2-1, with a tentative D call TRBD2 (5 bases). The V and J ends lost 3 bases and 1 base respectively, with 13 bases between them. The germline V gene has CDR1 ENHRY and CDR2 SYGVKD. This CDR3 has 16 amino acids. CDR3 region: CAISEITSKSYNEQFF. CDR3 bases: TGTGCCATCAGTGAAATTACTAGTAAGTCCTACAATGAGCAGTTCTTC.

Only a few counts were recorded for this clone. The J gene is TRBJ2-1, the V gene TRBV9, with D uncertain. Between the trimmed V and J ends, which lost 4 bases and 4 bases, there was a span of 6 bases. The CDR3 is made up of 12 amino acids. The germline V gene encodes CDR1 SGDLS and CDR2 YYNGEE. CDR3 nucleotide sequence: TGTGCCAGCAGCCGAGATTACAATGAGCAGTTCTTC. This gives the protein CASSRDYNEQFF.

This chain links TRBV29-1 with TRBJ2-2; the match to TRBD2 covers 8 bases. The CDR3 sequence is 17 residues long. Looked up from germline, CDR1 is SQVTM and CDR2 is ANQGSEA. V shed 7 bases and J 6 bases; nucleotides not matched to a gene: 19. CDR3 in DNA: TGCAGCGCTATGCGTACGCTAGCGGGTGCCGGCGCCGGGGAGCTGTTTTTT. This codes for CSAMRTLAGAGAGELFF.

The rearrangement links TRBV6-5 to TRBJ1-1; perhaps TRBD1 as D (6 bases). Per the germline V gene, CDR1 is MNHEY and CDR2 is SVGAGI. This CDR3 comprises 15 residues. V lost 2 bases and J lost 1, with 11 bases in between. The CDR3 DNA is TGTGCCAGCAGTTACGCACAGGGTGGGAACACTGAAGCTTTCTTT. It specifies CASSYAQGGNTEAFF.

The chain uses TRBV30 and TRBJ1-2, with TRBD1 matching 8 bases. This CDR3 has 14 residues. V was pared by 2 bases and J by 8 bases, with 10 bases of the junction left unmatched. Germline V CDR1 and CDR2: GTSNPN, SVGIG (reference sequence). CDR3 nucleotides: TGTGCCTGGAGTTGGGCAGGGGGCTCCCCGGGCTACACCTTC. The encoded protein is CAWSWAGGSPGYTF.

CDR3 amino acids: CSGGNTEAFF. CDR3 in DNA: TGCAGCGGAGGTAATACTGAAGCTTTCTTT. The chain recombines TRBV29-1 with TRBJ1-1; D unclear. Trimming stripped 7 bases from V and 5 bases from J, with 8 bases between. The CDR3 covers 10 residues. Per the germline V gene, CDR1 is SQVTM and CDR2 is ANQGSEA.

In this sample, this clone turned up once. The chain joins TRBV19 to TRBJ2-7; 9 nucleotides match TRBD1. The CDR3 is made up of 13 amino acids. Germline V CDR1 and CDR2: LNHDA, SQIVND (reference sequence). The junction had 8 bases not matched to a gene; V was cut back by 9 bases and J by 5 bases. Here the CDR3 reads CASQQDRGNEQYF. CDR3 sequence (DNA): TGTGCCAGCCAGCAGGACAGGGGAAACGAGCAGTACTTC.

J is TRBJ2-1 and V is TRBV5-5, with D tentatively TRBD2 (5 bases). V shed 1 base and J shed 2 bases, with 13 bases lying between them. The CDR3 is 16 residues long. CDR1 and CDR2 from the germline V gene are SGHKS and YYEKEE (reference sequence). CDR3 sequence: CASSLSADSAYNEQFF. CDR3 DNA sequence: TGTGCCAGCAGCTTGTCCGCGGACTCGGCCTACAATGAGCAGTTCTTC.